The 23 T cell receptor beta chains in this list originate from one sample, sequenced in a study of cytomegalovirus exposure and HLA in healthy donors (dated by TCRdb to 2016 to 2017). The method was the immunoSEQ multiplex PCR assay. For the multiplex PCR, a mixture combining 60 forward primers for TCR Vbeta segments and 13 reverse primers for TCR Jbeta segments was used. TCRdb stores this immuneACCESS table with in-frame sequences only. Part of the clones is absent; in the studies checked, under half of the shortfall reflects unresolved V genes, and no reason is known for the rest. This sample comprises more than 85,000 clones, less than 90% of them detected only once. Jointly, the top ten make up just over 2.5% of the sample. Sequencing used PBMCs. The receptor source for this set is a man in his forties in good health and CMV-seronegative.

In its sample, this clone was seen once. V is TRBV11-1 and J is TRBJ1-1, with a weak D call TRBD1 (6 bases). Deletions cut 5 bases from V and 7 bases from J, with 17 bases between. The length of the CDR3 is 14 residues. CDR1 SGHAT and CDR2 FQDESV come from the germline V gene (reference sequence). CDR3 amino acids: CASSPDPDRLEAFF. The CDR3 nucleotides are TGTGCCAGCAGCCCAGACCCGGACAGACTTGAAGCTTTCTTT.

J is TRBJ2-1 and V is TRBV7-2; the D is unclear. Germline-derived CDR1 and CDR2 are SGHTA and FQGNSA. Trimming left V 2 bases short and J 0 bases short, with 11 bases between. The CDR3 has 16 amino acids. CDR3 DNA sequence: TGTGCCAGCAGCTTATCCGGCTCTAGCTCCTACAATGAGCAGTTCTTC. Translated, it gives CASSLSGSSSYNEQFF. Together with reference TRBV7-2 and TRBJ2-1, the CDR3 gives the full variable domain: GAGVSQSPSNKVTEKGKDVELRCDPISGHTALYWYRQSLGQGLEFLIYFQGNSAPDKSGLPSDRFSAERTGGSVSTLTIQRTQQEDSAVYLCASSLSGSSSYNEQFFGPGTRLTVL.

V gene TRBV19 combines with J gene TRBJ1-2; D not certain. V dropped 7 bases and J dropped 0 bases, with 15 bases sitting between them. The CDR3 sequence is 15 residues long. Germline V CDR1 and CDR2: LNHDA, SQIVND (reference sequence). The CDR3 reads CASTQGGQPNYGYTF. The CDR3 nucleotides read TGTGCCAGTACCCAAGGTGGGCAGCCTAACTATGGCTACACCTTC.

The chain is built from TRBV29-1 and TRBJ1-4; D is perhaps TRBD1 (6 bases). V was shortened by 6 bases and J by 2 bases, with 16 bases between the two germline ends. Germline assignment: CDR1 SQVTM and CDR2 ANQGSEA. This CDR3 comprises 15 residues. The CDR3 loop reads CSVKKGGGTNEKLFF. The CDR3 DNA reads TGCAGCGTCAAAAAAGGGGGGGGGACTAATGAAAAACTGTTTTTT. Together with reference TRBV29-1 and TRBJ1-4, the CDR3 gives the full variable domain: SAVISQKPSRDICQRGTSLTIQCQVDSQVTMMFWYRQQPGQSLTLIATANQGSEATYESGFVIDKFPISRPNLTFSTLTVSNMSPEDSSIYLCSVKKGGGTNEKLFFGSGTQLSVL.

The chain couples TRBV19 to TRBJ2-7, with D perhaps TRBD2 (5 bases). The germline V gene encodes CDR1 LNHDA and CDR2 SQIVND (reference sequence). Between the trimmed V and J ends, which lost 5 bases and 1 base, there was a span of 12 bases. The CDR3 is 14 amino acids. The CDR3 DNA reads TGTGCCAGTAGTCCTTGGACGGGGTCCTACGAGCAGTACTTC. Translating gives CASSPWTGSYEQYF.

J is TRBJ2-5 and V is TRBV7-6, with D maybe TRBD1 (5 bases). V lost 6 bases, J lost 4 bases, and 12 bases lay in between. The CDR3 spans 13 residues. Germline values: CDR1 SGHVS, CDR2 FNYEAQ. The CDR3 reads CASRDSGIETQYF. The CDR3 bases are TGTGCCAGCAGGGATTCAGGGATAGAGACCCAGTACTTC. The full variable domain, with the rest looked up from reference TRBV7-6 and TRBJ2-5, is GAGVSQSPRYKVTKRGQDVALRCDPISGHVSLYWYRQALGQGPEFLTYFNYEAQQDKSGLPNDRFSAERPEGSISTLTIQRTEQRDSAMYRCASRDSGIETQYFGPGTRLLVL.

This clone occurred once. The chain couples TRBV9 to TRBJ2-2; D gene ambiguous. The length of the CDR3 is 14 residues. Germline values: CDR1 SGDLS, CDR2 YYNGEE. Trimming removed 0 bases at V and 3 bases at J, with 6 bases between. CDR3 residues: CASSVASDTGELFF. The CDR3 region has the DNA TGTGCCAGCAGCGTAGCTTCAGACACCGGGGAGCTGTTTTTT. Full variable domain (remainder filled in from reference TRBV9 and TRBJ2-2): DSGVTQTPKHLITATGQRVTLRCSPRSGDLSVYWYQQSLDQGLQFLIQYYNGEERAKGNILERFSAQQFPDLHSELNLSSLELGDSALYFCASSVASDTGELFFGEGSRLTVL.

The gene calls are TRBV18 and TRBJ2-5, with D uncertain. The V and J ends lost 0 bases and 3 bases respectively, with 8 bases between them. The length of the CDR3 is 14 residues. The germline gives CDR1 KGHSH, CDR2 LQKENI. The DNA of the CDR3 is TGTGCCAGCTCACCACCGTGGGCCAAAGAGACCCAGTACTTC. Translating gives CASSPPWAKETQYF. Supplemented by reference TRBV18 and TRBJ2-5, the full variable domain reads NAGVMQNPRHLVRRRGQEARLRCSPMKGHSHVYWYRQLPEEGLKFMVYLQKENIIDESGMPKERFSAEFPKEGPSILRIQQVVRGDSAAYFCASSPPWAKETQYFGPGTRLLVL.

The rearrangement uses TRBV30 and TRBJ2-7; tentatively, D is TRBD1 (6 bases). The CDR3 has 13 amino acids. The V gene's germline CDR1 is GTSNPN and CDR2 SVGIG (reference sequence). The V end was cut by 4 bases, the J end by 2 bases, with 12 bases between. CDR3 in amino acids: CAWTQGPPYEQYF. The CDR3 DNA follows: TGTGCCTGGACGCAGGGGCCCCCCTACGAGCAGTACTTC.

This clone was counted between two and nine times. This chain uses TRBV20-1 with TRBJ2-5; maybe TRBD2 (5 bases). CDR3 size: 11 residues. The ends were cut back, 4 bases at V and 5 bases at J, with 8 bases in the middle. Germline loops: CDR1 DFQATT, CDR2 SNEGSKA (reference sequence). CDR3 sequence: CSAIGKETQYF. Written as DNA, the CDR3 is TGCAGTGCTATCGGGAAGGAGACCCAGTACTTC.

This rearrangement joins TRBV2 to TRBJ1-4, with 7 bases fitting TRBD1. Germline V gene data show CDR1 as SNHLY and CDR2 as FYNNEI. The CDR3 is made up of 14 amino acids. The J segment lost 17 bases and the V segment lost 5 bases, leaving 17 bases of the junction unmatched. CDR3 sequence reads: CASSTQGGQLPIFF. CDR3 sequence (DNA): TGTGCCAGCAGTACCCAGGGGGGACAGCTCCCTATTTTTTTT.

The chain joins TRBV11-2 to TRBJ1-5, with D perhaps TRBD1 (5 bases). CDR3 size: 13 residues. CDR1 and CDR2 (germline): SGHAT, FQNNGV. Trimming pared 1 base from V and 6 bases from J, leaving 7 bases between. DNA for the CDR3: TGTGCCAGCAGCTTAGGGGGACTTCAGCCCCAGCATTTT. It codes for CASSLGGLQPQHF.

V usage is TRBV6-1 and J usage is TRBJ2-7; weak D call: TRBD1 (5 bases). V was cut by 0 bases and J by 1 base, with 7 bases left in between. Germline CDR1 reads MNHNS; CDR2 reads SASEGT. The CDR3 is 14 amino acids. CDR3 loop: CASSEAGLSYEQYF. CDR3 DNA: TGTGCCAGCAGTGAAGCGGGGCTATCCTACGAGCAGTACTTC.

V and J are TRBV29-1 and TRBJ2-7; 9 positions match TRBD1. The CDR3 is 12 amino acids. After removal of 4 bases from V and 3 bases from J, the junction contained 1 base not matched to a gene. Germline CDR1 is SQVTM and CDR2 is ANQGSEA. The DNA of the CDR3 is TGCAGCGTTGCGGGACAGGGCTACGAGCAGTACTTC. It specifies CSVAGQGYEQYF.

The CDR3 reads CASSPPWTGMSTEAFF. In DNA form, the CDR3 reads TGTGCCAGCTCACCACCCTGGACAGGGATGAGCACTGAAGCTTTCTTT. This chain links TRBV18 with TRBJ1-1; TRBD1 matches at 8 bases. Germline CDR1 and CDR2: KGHSH and LQKENI. The trim removed 0 bases at V and 4 bases at J, leaving 7 bases unmatched. The CDR3 contains 16 residues.

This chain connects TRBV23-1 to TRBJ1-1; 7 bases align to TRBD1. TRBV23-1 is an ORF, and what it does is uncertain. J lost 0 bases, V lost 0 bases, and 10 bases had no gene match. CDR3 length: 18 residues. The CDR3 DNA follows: TGCGCCAGCAGTCAATCGTACCGGGACAGAATTATGAACACTGAAGCTTTCTTT. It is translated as CASSQSYRDRIMNTEAFF.

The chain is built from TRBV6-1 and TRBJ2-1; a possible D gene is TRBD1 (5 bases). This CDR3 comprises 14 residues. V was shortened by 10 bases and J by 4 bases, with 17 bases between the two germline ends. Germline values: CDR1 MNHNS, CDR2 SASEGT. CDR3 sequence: CATLTSTEYNEQFF. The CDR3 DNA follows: TGTGCCACCCTAACGTCGACAGAATACAATGAGCAGTTCTTC.

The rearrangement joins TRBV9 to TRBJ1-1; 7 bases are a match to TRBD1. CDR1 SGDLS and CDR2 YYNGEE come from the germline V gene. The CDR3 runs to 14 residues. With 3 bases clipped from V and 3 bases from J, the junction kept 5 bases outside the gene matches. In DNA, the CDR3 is TGTGCCAGCAGCGCGGGGACAGCTGACACTGAAGCTTTCTTT. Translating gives CASSAGTADTEAFF.

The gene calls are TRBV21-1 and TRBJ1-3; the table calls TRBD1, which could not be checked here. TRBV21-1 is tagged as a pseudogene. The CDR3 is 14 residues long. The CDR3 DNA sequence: TGTGCCAGCCGGGACAGTTTTTCTGGAAACACCATATATTTT. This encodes CASRDSFSGNTIYF.

The CDR3 spells CASSPRTSGVSYEQYF. The CDR3 DNA reads TGTGCCAGCAGCCCTAGGACTAGCGGGGTCTCCTACGAGCAGTACTTC. V usage is TRBV7-6 and J usage is TRBJ2-7; 12 nucleotides agree with TRBD2. Germline loops: CDR1 SGHVS, CDR2 FNYEAQ. V gave up 5 bases and J gave up 0 bases; unmatched junction bases: 5. This CDR3 contains 16 residues.

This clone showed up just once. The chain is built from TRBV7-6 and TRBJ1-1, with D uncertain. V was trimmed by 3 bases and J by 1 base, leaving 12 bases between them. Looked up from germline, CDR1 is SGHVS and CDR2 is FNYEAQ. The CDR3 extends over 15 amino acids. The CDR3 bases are TGTGCCAGCAGCTTTCAGTCGAAGTGGAACACTGAAGCTTTCTTT. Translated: CASSFQSKWNTEAFF.

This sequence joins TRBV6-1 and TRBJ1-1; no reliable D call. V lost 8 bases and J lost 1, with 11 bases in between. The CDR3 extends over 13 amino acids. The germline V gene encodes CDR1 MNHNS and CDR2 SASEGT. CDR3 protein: CASRFHTNTEAFF. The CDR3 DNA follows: TGTGCCAGCCGCTTCCACACGAACACTGAAGCTTTCTTT.

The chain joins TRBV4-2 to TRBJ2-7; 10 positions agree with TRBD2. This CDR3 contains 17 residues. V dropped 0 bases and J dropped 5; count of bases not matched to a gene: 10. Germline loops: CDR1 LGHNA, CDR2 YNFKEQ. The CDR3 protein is CASSQDGSSGGSNEQYF. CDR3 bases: TGTGCCAGCAGCCAAGACGGGTCTAGCGGGGGTTCCAACGAGCAGTACTTC.